This paragraph reports one TCR beta chain. A sample-barcoded 5' primer and a J-beta primer mix were used in a second PCR of roughly 7 to 11 cycles. TCRdb redid the calling of the 5' RACE reads with MiXCR, one entry per CDR3 protein. The sample has more than 800,000 distinct CDR3 sequences, 45% seen once. The CDR3 covers 12 residues. V was clipped by 0 bases and J by 4 bases, with 4 bases between them. CDR1 is DFQATT, CDR2 SNEGSKA, per germline (reference sequence). This sample is part of a study of blood T cells in healthy people across ages. This chain links TRBV20-1 with TRBJ2-1; D gene ambiguous. What was sequenced was blood. This TCR derives from a woman aged 55-69 years in good health. CDR3 sequence (DNA): TGCAGTGCTAGAGAGCCGTACAATGAGCAGTTCTTC. Amino acid sequence: CSAREPYNEQFF.